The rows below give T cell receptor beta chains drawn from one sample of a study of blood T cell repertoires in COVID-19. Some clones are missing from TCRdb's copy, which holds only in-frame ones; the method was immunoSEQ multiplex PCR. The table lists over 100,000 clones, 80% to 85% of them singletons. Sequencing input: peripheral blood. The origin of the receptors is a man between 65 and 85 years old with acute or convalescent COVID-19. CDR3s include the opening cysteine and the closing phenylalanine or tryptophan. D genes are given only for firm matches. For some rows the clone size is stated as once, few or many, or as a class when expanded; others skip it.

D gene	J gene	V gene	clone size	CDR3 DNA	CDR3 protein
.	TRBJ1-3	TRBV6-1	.	TGTGCCAGCAGTGAAGCCGGGACAGGAAACACCATATATTTT	CASSEAGTGNTIYF
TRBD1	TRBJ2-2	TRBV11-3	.	TGTGCCAGCAGCTCCCGACAGGGGGCGCAAGCCGGGGAGCTGTTTTTT	CASSSRQGAQAGELFF
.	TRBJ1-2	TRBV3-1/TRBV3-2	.	TGTGCCAGCAGCACCAGGGCGACAGGCAACTATGGCTACACCTTC	CASSTRATGNYGYTF
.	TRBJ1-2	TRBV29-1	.	TGCAGCGTTTTCCAGGGGTACGCTAACTATGGCTACACCTTC	CSVFQGYANYGYTF
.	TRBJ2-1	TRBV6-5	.	TGTGCCAGCAGTTACTCGCGGGCGACATACAATGAGCAGTTCTTC	CASSYSRATYNEQFF
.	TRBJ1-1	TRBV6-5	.	TGTGCCAGCAGGGGTATGTTCGGGGGAGGCACTGAAGCTTTCTTT	CASRGMFGGGTEAFF
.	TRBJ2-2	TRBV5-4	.	TGTGCCAGCAGGGCGGACAGGAACACCGGGGAGCTGTTTTTT	CASRADRNTGELFF
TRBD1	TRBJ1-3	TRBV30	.	TGTGCCTGGAGGGGGACAGGGCAGGGAAACACCATATATTTT	CAWRGTGQGNTIYF
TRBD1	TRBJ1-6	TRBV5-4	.	TGTGCCAGCAGCTTTGCAGGGACAGAGAGGAATTCACCCCTCCACTTT	CASSFAGTERNSPLHF
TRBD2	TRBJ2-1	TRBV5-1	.	TGCGCCAGCAGCTTTGCTAGCGGGGGCTGGGATGAGCAGTTCTTC	CASSFASGGWDEQFF
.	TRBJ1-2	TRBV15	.	TGTGCCACCAGCAGATCCACCCGGACAGATGTTGACTATGGCTACACCTTC	CATSRSTRTDVDYGYTF
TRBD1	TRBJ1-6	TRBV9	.	TGTGCCAGCAGTTCTAATCAAGGGACAGCTAATTCACCCCTCCACTTT	CASSSNQGTANSPLHF
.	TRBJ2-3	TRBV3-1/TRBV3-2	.	TGTGCCAGCAGCCAAGGGGGCCTGAGCACAGATACGCAGTATTTT	CASSQGGLSTDTQYF
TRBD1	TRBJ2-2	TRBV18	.	TGTGCCAGCTCACCGGGACAGGCTTTCTCCGGGGAGCTGTTTTTT	CASSPGQAFSGELFF
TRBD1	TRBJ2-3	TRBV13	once	TGTGCCAGCAGCTCGGGACAGGGGACAGATACGCAGTATTTT	CASSSGQGTDTQYF
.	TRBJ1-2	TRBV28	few	TGTGCCAGCAGTTTTAAGGGGAATGGCTACACCTTC	CASSFKGNGYTF
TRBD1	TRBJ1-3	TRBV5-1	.	TGCGCCAGCAGCCCACAGGGGAACTCTGGAAACACCATATATTTT	CASSPQGNSGNTIYF
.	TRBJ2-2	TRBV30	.	TGTGCCTGGACGGTCCAAGATGGCGGGGAGCTGTTTTTT	CAWTVQDGGELFF
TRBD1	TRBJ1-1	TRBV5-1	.	TGCGCCAGCAGCTTAATGGACAGGGCGGTTGAAGCTTTCTTT	CASSLMDRAVEAFF
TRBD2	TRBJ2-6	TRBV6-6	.	TGTGCCAGCAGTGGATCCCTAATCGCCGGGGGGGTAGGAGGGGCCAACGTCCTGACTTTC	CASSGSLIAGGVGGANVLTF
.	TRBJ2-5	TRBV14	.	TGTGCCAGCAGCCATCAGGGTTTAGCAGAGACCCAGTACTTC	CASSHQGLAETQYF
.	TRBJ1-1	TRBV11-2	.	TGTGCCAGCAGCTTGGACACCTCGAACACTGAAGCTTTCTTT	CASSLDTSNTEAFF
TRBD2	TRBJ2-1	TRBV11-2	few	TGTGCCAGCAGATCGCCTCGGGGGGGGTTGATGAAGTCCTACAATGAGCAGTTCTTC	CASRSPRGGLMKSYNEQFF
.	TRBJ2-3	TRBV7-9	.	TGTGCCAGCAGCCGCCCCGCAGACACAGATACGCAGTATTTT	CASSRPADTDTQYF
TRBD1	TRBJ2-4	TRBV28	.	TGTGCCAGCAGTCGAATCCGGGACAGCAACATTCAGTACTTC	CASSRIRDSNIQYF
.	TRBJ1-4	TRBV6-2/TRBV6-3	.	TGTGCCAGCAGTTACAGCACTAATGAAAAACTGTTTTTT	CASSYSTNEKLFF
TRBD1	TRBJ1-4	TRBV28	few	TGTGCCAGCAGTTTGCACGCGGGACAGGTTGAAAAACTGTTTTTT	CASSLHAGQVEKLFF
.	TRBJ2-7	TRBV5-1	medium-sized	TGCGCCAGCAGCGGGGGAGGCAGAACCTACGAGCAGTACTTC	CASSGGGRTYEQYF
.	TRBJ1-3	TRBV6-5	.	TGTGCCAGCGGCTCGCGGGCGGCTGGAAACACCATATATTTT	CASGSRAAGNTIYF
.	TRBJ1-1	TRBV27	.	TGTGCCAGCAGTTTATTGGCAAGCAAGGGGACTGAAGCTTTCTTT	CASSLLASKGTEAFF
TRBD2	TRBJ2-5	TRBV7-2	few	TGTGCCAGCAGCTTAGTGGGGGCTCAGCGGGGGTTAGAGACCCAGTACTTC	CASSLVGAQRGLETQYF
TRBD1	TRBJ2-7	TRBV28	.	TGTGCCAGCAGTTTATGGGGACAGGGCGGTTCCGAGCAGTACTTC	CASSLWGQGGSEQYF
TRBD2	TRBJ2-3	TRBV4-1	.	TGCGCCAGCAGCCTCGGACTAGCGGGAGCAGATACGCAGTATTTT	CASSLGLAGADTQYF
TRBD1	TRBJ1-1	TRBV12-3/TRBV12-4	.	TGTGCCAGCACCCAGATACAGGGGGAAACTTTCTTT	CASTQIQGETFF
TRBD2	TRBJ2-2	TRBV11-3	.	TGTGCCAGCAAAAGCGTAGCGGGCACCGGGGAGCTGTTTTTT	CASKSVAGTGELFF
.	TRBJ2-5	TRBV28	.	TGTGCCAGCAGGAAGAGACTAGGCCCCACAGAGACCCAGTACTTC	CASRKRLGPTETQYF
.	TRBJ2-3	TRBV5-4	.	TGTGCCAGCAGCCGCGGGGGCCCAGATACGCAGTATTTT	CASSRGGPDTQYF
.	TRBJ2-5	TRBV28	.	TGTGCCAGCAGTGGATCTCAGGGGCTTCGGGAGACCCAGTACTTC	CASSGSQGLRETQYF
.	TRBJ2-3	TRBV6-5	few	TGTGCCAGCACCTCAGGGGTCATTCTCACAGATACGCAGTATTTT	CASTSGVILTDTQYF
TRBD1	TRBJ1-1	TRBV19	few	TGTGCCACCACGAGACAGGGGGGGGCTAGGACTGAAGCTTTCTTT	CATTRQGGARTEAFF
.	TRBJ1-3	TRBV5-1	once	TGCGCCAGCAGCTTCTCAGGGTTATCTGGAAACACCATATATTTT	CASSFSGLSGNTIYF
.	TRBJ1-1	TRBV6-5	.	TGTGCCAGCAGCCCCATTAGTCGAATGAACACTGAAGCTTTCTTT	CASSPISRMNTEAFF
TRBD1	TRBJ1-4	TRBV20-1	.	TGCAGTGCTAGTGGCCTACAGGGGGCGGGTGAAAAACTGTTTTTT	CSASGLQGAGEKLFF
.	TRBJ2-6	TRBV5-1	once	TGCGCCAGCAGCTTGGCCGAGATCCCTGGGGCCAACGTCCTGACTTTC	CASSLAEIPGANVLTF
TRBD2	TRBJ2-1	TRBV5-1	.	TGCGCCAGCAGCTTGAACCCACAGGGTTCGGGGGGGTACAATGAGCAGTTCTTC	CASSLNPQGSGGYNEQFF
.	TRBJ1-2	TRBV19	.	TGTGCCAGTAGTACCGACAGCTTCTATGGCTACACCTTC	CASSTDSFYGYTF
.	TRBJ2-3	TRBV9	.	TGTGCCAGCAGCGCTAACTTGGCAGATACGCAGTATTTT	CASSANLADTQYF
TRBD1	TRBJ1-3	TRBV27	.	TGTGCCAGCAGTTTATCTTTAAACCCAACTCGACAGGGTACAGATGGAAACACCATATATTTT	CASSLSLNPTRQGTDGNTIYF
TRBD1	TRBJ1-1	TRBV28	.	TGTGCCAGCACTTACCCGGGACAGCTGAACACTGAAGCTTTCTTT	CASTYPGQLNTEAFF
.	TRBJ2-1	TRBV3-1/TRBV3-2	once	TGTGCCAGCAGCCCCCGCGGGGGCCACAATGAGCAGTTCTTC	CASSPRGGHNEQFF
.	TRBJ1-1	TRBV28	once	TGTGCCAGCAGTCCTGACAGGCAGGCTGCTTTCTTT	CASSPDRQAAFF
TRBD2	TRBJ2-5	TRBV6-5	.	TGTGCCAGCAGTTCCCCCCGGGGCGGGAGGAGCCACCAGTACTTC	CASSSPRGGRSHQYF
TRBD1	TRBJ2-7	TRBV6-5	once	TGTGCCAGCAGAGCGGGACAGGGGAGGACCTACGAGCAGTACTTC	CASRAGQGRTYEQYF
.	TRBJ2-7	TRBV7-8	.	TGTGCCAGCAGGGGGCACTCTGCCTACGAGCAGTACTTC	CASRGHSAYEQYF
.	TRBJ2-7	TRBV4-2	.	TGTGCCAGCAGCCGTTCCGGGGACTACGAGCAGTACTTC	CASSRSGDYEQYF
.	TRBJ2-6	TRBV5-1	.	TGCGCCAGCAGCTTTAACTCTGGGGCCAACGTCCTGACTTTC	CASSFNSGANVLTF
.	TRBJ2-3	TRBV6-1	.	TGTGCCAGCAGTGAAAGACGGTTCGGGGCAGATACGCAGTATTTT	CASSERRFGADTQYF